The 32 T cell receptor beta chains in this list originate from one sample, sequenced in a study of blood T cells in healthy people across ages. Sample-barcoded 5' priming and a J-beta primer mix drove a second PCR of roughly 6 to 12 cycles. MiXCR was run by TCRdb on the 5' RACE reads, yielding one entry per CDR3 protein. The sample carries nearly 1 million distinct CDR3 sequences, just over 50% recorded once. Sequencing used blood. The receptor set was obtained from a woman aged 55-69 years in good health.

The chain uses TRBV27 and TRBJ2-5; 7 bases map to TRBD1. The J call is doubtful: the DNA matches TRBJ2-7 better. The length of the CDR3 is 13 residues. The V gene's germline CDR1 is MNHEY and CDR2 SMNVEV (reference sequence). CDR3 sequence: CASSLNRGDEQYF. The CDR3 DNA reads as TGTGCCAGCAGTTTAAACAGGGGCGACGAGCAGTACTTC.

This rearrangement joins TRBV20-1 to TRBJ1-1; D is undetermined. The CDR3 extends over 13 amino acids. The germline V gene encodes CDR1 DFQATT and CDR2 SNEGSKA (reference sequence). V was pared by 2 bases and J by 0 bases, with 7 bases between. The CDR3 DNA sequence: TGCAGTGCTAGAAGTGGTATGAACACTGAAGCTTTCTTT. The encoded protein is CSARSGMNTEAFF.

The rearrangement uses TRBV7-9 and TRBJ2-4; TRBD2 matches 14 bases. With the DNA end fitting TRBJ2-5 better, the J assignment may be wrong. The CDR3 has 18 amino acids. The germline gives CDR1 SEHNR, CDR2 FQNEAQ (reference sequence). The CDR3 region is CASSPMGLAGVRQETQYF. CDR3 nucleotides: TGTGCCAGCAGCCCCATGGGACTAGCGGGAGTAAGGCAAGAGACCCAGTACTTC.

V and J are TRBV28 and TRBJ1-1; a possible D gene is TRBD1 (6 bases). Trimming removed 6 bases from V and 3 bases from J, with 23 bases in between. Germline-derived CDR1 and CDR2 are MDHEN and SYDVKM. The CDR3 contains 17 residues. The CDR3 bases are TGTGCCAGCAGCGATTCCCTTTGGGACACCAAATACACTGAAGCTTTCTTT. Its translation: CASSDSLWDTKYTEAFF.

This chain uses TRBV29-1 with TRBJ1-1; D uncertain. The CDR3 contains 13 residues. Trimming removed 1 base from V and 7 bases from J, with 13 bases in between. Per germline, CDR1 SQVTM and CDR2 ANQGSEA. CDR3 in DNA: TGCAGCGTTGAAGGGGGTGGTGGGATTGAAGCTTTCTTT. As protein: CSVEGGGGIEAFF.

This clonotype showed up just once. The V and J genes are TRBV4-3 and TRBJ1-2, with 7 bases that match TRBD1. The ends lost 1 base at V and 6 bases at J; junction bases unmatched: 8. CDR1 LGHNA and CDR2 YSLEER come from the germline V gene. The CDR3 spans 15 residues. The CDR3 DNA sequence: TGCGCCAGCAGCCAAGTCCGTGGCAGGGGGGATGGCTACACCTTC. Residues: CASSQVRGRGDGYTF.

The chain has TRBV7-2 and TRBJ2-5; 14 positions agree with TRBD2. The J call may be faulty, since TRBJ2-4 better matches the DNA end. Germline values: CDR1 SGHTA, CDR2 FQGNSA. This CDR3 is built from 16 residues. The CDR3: CASSLGTSGGQNIQYF. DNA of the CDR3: TGTGCCAGCAGCTTAGGGACTAGCGGGGGGCAAAACATTCAGTACTTC.

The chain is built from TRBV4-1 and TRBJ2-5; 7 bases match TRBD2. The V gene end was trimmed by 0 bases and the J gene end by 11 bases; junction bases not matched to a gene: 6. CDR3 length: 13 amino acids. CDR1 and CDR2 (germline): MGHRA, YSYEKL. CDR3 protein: CASSQDSGGEQYF. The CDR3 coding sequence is TGCGCCAGCAGCCAAGATTCGGGGGGAGAGCAGTACTTC.

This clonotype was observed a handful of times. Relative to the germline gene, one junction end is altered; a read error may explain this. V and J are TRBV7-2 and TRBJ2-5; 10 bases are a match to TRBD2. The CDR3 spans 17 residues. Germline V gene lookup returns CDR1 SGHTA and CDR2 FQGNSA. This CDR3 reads CASSLARTSGTQGTQYF. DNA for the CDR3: TGTGCCAGCAGCTTAGCGCGGACTAGCGGCACCCAAGGGACCCAGTACTTC.

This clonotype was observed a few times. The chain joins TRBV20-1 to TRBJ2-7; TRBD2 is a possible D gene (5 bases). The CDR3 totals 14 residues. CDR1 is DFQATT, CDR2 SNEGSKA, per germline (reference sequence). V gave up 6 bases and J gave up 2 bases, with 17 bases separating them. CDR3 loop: CSAPPIALPYEQYF. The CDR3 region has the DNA TGCAGTGCCCCACCCATAGCGCTCCCCTACGAGCAGTACTTC.

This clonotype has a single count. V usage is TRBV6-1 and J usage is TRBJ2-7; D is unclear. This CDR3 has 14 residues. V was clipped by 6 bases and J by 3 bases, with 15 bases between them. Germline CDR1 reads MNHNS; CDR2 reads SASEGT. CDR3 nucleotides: TGTGCCAGCAGCCAAAATAGGGCAGGCTACGAGCAGTACTTC. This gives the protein CASSQNRAGYEQYF.

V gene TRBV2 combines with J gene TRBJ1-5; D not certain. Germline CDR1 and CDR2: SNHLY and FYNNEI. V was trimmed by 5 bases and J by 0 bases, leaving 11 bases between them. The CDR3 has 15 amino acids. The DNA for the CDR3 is TGTGCCAGCAGTTACCGCCCAAATAGCAATCAGCCCCAGCATTTT. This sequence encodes CASSYRPNSNQPQHF.

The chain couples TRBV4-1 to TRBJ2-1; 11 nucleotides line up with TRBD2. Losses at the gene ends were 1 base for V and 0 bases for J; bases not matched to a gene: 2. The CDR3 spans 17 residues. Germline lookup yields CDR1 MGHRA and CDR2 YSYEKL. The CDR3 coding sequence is TGCGCCAGCAGCCAAGTAGCGGGAGGGATCTCCTACAATGAGCAGTTCTTC. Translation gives CASSQVAGGISYNEQFF.

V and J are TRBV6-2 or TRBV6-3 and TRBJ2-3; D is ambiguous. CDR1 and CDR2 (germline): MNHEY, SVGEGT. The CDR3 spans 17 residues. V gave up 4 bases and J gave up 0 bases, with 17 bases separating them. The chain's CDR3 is CASSWNPQRTSTDTQYF. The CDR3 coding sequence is TGTGCCAGCAGTTGGAACCCGCAGCGAACTAGCACAGATACGCAGTATTTT.

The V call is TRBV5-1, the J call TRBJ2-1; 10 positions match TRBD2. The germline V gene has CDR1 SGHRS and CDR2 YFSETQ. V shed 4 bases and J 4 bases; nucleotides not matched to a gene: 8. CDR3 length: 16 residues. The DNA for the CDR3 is TGCGCCAGCAGCCTAGCGTGGACTAGCGGATACAATGAGCAGTTCTTC. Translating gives CASSLAWTSGYNEQFF.

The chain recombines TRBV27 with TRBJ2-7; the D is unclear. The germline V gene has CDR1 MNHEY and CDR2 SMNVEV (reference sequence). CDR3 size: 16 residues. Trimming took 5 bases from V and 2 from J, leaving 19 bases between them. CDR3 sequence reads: CASSPKLLTNTYEQYF. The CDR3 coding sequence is TGTGCCAGCAGTCCTAAACTTCTGACAAATACCTACGAGCAGTACTTC.

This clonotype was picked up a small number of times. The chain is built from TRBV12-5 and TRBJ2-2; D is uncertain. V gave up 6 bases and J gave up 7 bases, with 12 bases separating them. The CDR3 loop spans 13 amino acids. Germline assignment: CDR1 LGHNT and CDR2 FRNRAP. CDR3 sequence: CASGTLPLGELFF. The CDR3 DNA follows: TGTGCTAGTGGCACTTTACCACTCGGGGAGCTGTTTTTT.

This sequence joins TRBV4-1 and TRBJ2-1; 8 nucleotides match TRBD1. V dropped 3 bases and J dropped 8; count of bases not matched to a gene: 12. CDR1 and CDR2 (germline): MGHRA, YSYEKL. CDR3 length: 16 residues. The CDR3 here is CASSHAWTGILDEQFF. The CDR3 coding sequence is TGCGCCAGCAGCCACGCTTGGACAGGGATTTTGGATGAGCAGTTCTTC.

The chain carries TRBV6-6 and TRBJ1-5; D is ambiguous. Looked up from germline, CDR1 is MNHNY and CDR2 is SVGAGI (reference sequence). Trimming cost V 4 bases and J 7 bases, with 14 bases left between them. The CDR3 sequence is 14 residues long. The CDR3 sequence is CASSWQHSQQPQHF. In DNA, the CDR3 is TGTGCCAGCAGTTGGCAACACTCGCAACAGCCCCAGCATTTT.

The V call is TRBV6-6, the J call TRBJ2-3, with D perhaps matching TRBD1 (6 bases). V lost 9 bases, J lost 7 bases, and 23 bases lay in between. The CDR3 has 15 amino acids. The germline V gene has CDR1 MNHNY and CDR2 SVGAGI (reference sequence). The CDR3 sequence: CASCPGQSSLYTQYF. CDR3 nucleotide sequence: TGTGCCAGTTGCCCTGGACAGTCCTCCCTCTATACGCAGTATTTT.

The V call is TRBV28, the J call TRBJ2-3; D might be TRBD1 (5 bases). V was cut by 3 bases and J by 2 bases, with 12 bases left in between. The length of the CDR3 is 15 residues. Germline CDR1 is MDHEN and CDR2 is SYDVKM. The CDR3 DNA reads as TGTGCCAGCAGTTTGGGGCGGCCCCTCACAGATACGCAGTATTTT. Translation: CASSLGRPLTDTQYF.

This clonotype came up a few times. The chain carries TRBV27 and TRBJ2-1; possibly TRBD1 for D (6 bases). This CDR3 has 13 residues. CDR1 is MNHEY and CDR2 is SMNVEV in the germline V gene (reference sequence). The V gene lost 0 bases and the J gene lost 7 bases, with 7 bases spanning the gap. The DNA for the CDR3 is TGTGCCAGCAGTTTATCGGGGGCTAATGAGCAGTTCTTC. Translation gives CASSLSGANEQFF.

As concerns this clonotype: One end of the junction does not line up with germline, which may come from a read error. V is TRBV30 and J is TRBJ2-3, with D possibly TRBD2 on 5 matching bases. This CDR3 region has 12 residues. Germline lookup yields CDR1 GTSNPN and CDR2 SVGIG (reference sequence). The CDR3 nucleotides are TGTGCCGGGAGTCCCGGGGCAGATACGCAGTATTTT. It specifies CAGSPGADTQYF.

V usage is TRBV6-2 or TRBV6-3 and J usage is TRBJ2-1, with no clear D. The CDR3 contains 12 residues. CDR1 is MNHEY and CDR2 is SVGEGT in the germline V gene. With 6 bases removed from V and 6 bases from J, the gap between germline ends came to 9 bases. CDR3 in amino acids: CASSSVFNEQFF. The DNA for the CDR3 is TGTGCCAGCAGCAGCGTGTTCAATGAGCAGTTCTTC.

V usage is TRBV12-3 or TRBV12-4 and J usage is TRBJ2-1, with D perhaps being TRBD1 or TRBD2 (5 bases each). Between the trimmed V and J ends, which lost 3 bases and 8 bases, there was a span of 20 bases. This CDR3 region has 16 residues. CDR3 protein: CASSFLRQTVGDEQFF. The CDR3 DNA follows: TGTGCCAGCAGTTTTCTTCGACAGACTGTGGGGGATGAGCAGTTCTTC.

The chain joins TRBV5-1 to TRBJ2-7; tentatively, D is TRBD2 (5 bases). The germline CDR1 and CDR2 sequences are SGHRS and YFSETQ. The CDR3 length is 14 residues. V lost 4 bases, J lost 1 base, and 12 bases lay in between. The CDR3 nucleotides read TGCGCCAGCAGCGGGAGTGGGCAGTCCTACGAGCAGTACTTC. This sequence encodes CASSGSGQSYEQYF.

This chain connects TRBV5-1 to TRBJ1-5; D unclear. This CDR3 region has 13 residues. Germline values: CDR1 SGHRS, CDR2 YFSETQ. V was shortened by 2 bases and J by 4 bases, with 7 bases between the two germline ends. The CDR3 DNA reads TGCGCCAGCAGCTTTACCTTTAATCAGCCCCAGCATTTT. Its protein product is CASSFTFNQPQHF.

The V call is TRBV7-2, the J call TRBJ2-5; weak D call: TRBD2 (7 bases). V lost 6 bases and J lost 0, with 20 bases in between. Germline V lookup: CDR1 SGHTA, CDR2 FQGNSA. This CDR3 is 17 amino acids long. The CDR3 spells CASSPIGGGMYQETQYF. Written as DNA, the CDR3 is TGTGCCAGCAGTCCCATAGGGGGAGGGATGTACCAAGAGACCCAGTACTTC.

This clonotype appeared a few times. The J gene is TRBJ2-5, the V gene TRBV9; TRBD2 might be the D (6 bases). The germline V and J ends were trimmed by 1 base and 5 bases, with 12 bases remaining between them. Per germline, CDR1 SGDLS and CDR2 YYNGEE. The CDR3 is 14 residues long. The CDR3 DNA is TGTGCCAGCAGCGTATACGGGAGTCAGGAGACCCAGTACTTC. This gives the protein CASSVYGSQETQYF.

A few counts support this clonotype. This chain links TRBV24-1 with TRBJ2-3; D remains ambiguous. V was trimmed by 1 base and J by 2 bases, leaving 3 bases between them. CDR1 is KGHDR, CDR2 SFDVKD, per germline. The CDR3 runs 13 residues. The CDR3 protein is CATSDFPTDTQYF. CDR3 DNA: TGTGCCACCAGTGATTTCCCCACAGATACGCAGTATTTT.

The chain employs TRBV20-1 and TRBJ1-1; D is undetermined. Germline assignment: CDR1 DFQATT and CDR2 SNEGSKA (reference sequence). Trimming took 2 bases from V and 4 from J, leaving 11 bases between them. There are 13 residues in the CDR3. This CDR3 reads CSARQSSGTEAFF. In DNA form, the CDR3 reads TGCAGTGCTAGACAGTCCTCAGGCACTGAAGCTTTCTTT.

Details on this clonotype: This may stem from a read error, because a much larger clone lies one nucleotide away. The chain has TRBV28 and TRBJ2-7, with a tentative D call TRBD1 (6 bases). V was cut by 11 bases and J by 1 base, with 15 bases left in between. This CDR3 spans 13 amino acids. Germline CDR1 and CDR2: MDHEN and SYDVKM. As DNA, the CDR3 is TGTGCCGGCAAGCAGGGGCGTTCCTACGAGCAGTACTTC. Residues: CAGKQGRSYEQYF.